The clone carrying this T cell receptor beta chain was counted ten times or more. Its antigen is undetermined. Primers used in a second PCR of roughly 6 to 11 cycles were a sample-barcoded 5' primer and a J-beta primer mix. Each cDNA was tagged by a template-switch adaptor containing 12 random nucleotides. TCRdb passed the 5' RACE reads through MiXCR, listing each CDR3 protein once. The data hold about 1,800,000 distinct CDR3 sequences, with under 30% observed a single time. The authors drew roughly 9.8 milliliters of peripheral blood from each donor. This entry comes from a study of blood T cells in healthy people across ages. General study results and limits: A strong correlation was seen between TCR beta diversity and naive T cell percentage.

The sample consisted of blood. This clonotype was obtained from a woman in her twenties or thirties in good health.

CDR3 protein: CASSTRTSTIETQYF. In DNA form, the CDR3 reads TGTGCCAGCAGCACCCGGACTAGCACGATAGAGACCCAGTACTTC. The chain joins TRBV7-8 to TRBJ2-5; 8 bases are a match to TRBD2. Trimming removed 5 bases from V and 4 bases from J; junction bases left unmatched: 9. The germline CDR1 and CDR2 sequences are SGHVS and FQNEAQ. The CDR3 has 15 amino acids. Full variable domain (outside the CDR3, taken from reference TRBV7-8 and TRBJ2-5): GAGVSQSPRYKVAKRGQDVALRCDPISGHVSLFWYQQALGQGPEFLTYFQNEAQLDKSGLPSDRFFAERPEGSVSTLKIQRTQQEDSAVYLCASSTRTSTIETQYFGPGTRLLVL.